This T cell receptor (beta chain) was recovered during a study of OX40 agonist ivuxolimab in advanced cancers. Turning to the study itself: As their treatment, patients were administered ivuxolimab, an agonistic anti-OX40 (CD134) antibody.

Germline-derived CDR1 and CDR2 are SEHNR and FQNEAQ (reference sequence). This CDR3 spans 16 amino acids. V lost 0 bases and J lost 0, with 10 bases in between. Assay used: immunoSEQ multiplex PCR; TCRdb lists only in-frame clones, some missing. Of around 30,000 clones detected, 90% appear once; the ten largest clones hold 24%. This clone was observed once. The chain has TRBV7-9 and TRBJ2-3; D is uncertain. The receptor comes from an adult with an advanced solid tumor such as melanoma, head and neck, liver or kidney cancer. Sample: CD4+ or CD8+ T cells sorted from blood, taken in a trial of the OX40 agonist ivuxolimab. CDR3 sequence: CASSLALRSSTDTQYF. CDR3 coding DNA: TGTGCCAGCAGCTTAGCGCTGCGGAGTAGCACAGATACGCAGTATTTT.